The source of this T cell receptor (beta chain) is a study of shared clonotypes between healthy human individuals. Produced via immunoSEQ multiplex PCR; TCRdb's table is partial and in-frame only. There are hundreds of thousands of clones in the sample; 74% occur only once, and 1.5% to 2% lies in the top ten. Recent acute infections and vaccinations were absent in the healthy HIV-negative adult donors. Germline-derived CDR1 and CDR2 are SGHNT and YENEEA. V was shortened by 2 bases and J by 2 bases, with 9 bases between the two germline ends. The CDR3 totals 14 residues. This chain links TRBV11-3 with TRBJ1-1; D not certain. The source is a woman in her 30s in good health. The material sequenced was memory CD4+ T cells sorted from blood. Subset: CD45RA-negative fraction. In nucleotides, the CDR3 is TGTGCCAGCAGCTTAAGTGCGGGTAACACTGAAGCTTTCTTT. Translated, it gives CASSLSAGNTEAFF.